The next 31 T cell receptor beta chains were all read from a single sample in a study of blood T cell repertoires in COVID-19 (dated by TCRdb to 2018 to 2020). Receptor libraries were prepared by the immunoSEQ multiplex PCR assay. TCRdb took over this immuneACCESS table, retaining in-frame rearrangements with V and J assigned. Such tables are incomplete; in checked studies, under half of the missing clones stem from an unresolved V gene, and the remainder is unexplained. In this sample the table shows approximately 110,000 clones, around 74% of which occur a single time. The top ten clones comprise 5.5% to 7.5% of the sample. Sequenced: peripheral blood. Receptors originate from a man at least 80 years old with COVID-19, enrolled during active disease.

The chain uses TRBV4-2 and TRBJ2-7; TRBD2 agrees at 14 bases. Germline trimming cut 2 bases from V and 3 bases from J; bases unmatched to any gene: 9. Germline values: CDR1 LGHNA, CDR2 YNFKEQ. The CDR3 has 18 amino acids. CDR3 protein: CASSQNPGLAGAGYEQYF. For the CDR3, the DNA is TGTGCCAGCAGCCAAAACCCGGGACTAGCGGGAGCAGGCTACGAGCAGTACTTC.

The chain employs TRBV18 and TRBJ2-1; TRBD1 might be the D (5 bases). This CDR3 has 17 residues. Looked up from germline, CDR1 is KGHSH and CDR2 is LQKENI. Trimming cost V 2 bases and J 1 base, with 15 bases left between them. The CDR3 region is CASSPYTLQVSYNEQFF. The CDR3 DNA reads TGTGCCAGCTCACCATACACGTTACAGGTATCCTACAATGAGCAGTTCTTC. Drawing the rest from reference TRBV18 and TRBJ2-1, the complete variable domain is NAGVMQNPRHLVRRRGQEARLRCSPMKGHSHVYWYRQLPEEGLKFMVYLQKENIIDESGMPKERFSAEFPKEGPSILRIQQVVRGDSAAYFCASSPYTLQVSYNEQFFGPGTRLTVL.

This clone has a single count. The V gene is TRBV10-3, the J gene TRBJ1-2, with 7 bases lining up with TRBD1. Germline V gene data show CDR1 as ENHRY and CDR2 as SYGVKD. V dropped 2 bases and J dropped 8; count of bases not matched to a gene: 8. The CDR3 is made up of 14 amino acids. CDR3 sequence (DNA): TGTGCCATCAGTGAGAGTGAGGGGGCGAGGGGCTACACCTTC. It codes for CAISESEGARGYTF.

The gene calls are TRBV30 and TRBJ2-1; D might be TRBD2 (6 bases). There are 13 residues in the CDR3. Trimming took off 3 bases at V and 7 bases at J, with 13 bases between the two ends. Per the germline V gene, CDR1 is GTSNPN and CDR2 is SVGIG (reference sequence). This CDR3 reads CAWSATSVNEQFF. CDR3 coding DNA: TGTGCCTGGAGCGCGACTAGTGTGAATGAGCAGTTCTTC.

The rearrangement links TRBV5-4 to TRBJ2-1; possibly TRBD2 for D (6 bases). Deletions cut 1 base from V and 2 bases from J, with 16 bases between. The germline gives CDR1 SGHNT, CDR2 YYREEE (reference sequence). The CDR3 is 17 residues long. As DNA, the CDR3 is TGTGCCAGCAGCTTGAAGTGGACTACCATAACCTACAATGAGCAGTTCTTC. It translates to CASSLKWTTITYNEQFF.

This chain uses TRBV30 with TRBJ1-6, with D hard to call. Per the germline V gene, CDR1 is GTSNPN and CDR2 is SVGIG (reference sequence). The CDR3 consists of 14 residues. The V end was cut by 3 bases, the J end by 4 bases, with 10 bases between. The CDR3, as DNA: TGTGCCTGGAGGGCGGCGGAGTATAATTCACCCCTCCACTTT. It specifies CAWRAAEYNSPLHF.

The rearrangement joins TRBV6-2 or TRBV6-3 to TRBJ2-7; TRBD2 agrees at 9 bases. This CDR3 comprises 14 residues. After removal of 4 bases from V and 5 bases from J, the junction contained 6 bases not matched to a gene. Germline V lookup: CDR1 MNHEY, CDR2 SVGEGT. The CDR3 reads CASSLREGYDEQYF. The CDR3 DNA reads TGTGCCAGCAGTTTGCGGGAGGGATATGACGAGCAGTACTTC.

The chain recombines TRBV7-2 with TRBJ2-5, with D possibly TRBD1 on 6 matching bases. This CDR3 has 16 amino acids. Germline V gene lookup returns CDR1 SGHTA and CDR2 FQGNSA. V lost 5 bases and J lost 5, with 21 bases in between. The CDR3 reads CASSPSPGAPSETQYF. CDR3 sequence (DNA): TGTGCCAGCAGCCCTAGCCCAGGGGCACCTTCCGAGACCCAGTACTTC.

CDR3 in amino acids: CSVQVGQGQGYTF. CDR3 nucleotides: TGCAGCGTCCAGGTGGGGCAGGGACAAGGCTACACCTTC. V and J are TRBV29-1 and TRBJ1-2; D perhaps matches TRBD1 (6 bases). Between the trimmed V and J ends, which lost 6 bases and 8 bases, there was a span of 19 bases. Germline V lookup: CDR1 SQVTM, CDR2 ANQGSEA. The CDR3 totals 13 residues.

The rearrangement links TRBV27 to TRBJ1-1; D perhaps matches TRBD1 (5 bases). V was pared by 2 bases and J by 3 bases, with 7 bases between. This CDR3 is 13 amino acids long. From germline, CDR1 is MNHEY and CDR2 SMNVEV (reference sequence). The CDR3 sequence: CASSLDRYTEAFF. In DNA, the CDR3 is TGTGCCAGCAGTTTAGACAGATACACTGAAGCTTTCTTT.

V gene TRBV3-1 (or the pseudogene TRBV3-2) combines with J gene TRBJ2-7; 9 positions agree with TRBD2. CDR1 is LGHDT and CDR2 is YNNKEL in the germline V gene (reference sequence). V dropped 0 bases and J dropped 6; count of bases not matched to a gene: 6. The CDR3 has 15 residues. The CDR3 region has the DNA TGTGCCAGCAGCCAAGATAATGCGGGAGGGGGCGAGCAGTACTTC. This translates into CASSQDNAGGGEQYF.

The J gene is TRBJ2-1, the V gene TRBV6-5; the D is unclear. CDR3 length: 15 residues. Germline V CDR1 and CDR2: MNHEY, SVGAGI. Trimming removed 5 bases from V and 0 bases from J, with 11 bases in between. As DNA, the CDR3 is TGTGCCAGCAGTCCTGGAGCCCTCTCCTACAATGAGCAGTTCTTC. Translated: CASSPGALSYNEQFF.

Only one count was recorded for this clone. The rearrangement uses TRBV6-5 and TRBJ1-3, with 9 bases lining up with TRBD1. With V trimmed by 3 bases and J by 0 bases, 3 bases remained unmatched. Per the germline V gene, CDR1 is MNHEY and CDR2 is SVGAGI. This CDR3 comprises 16 residues. The CDR3 spells CASSYGTGSSGNTIYF. As DNA, the CDR3 is TGTGCCAGCAGTTATGGGACAGGGAGCTCTGGAAACACCATATATTTT.

CDR3 amino acids: CSVDPQGATNYGYTF. The CDR3 region has the DNA TGCAGCGTTGATCCCCAGGGGGCAACTAACTATGGCTACACCTTC. This chain uses TRBV29-1 with TRBJ1-2; 8 bases agree with TRBD1. This CDR3 comprises 15 residues. Germline trimming cut 3 bases from V and 0 bases from J; bases unmatched to any gene: 6. Germline CDR1 is SQVTM and CDR2 is ANQGSEA.

A few counts support this clone. This chain uses TRBV3-1 (or the pseudogene TRBV3-2) with TRBJ1-1, with 9 nucleotides matching TRBD1. CDR1 LGHDT and CDR2 YNNKEL come from the germline V gene (reference sequence). This CDR3 comprises 14 residues. V trimming: 4 bases; J trimming: 5 bases; junction bases outside the gene matches: 5. CDR3 bases: TGTGCCAGCAGCCCCGGACAGGGGTTAACTGAAGCTTTCTTT. Protein product: CASSPGQGLTEAFF.

The chain carries TRBV25-1 and TRBJ2-2; TRBD1 matches at 7 bases. The CDR3 covers 16 residues. The germline V gene encodes CDR1 MGHDK and CDR2 SYGVNS. The junction had 6 bases not matched to a gene; V was cut back by 0 bases and J by 5 bases. The CDR3 coding sequence is TGTGCCAGCAGTGAATATCGGGACAGTTTTACCGGGGAGCTGTTTTTT. Translation: CASSEYRDSFTGELFF.

This sequence joins TRBV11-2 and TRBJ2-1; 9 nucleotides agree with TRBD2. The CDR3 is 15 residues long. The germline V gene has CDR1 SGHAT and CDR2 FQNNGV. Losses at the gene ends were 2 bases for V and 4 bases for J; bases not matched to a gene: 3. CDR3 region: CASSLPLAGYNEQFF. As DNA, the CDR3 is TGTGCCAGCAGCTTACCCCTAGCGGGGTACAATGAGCAGTTCTTC.

This clone was seen a single time. The chain carries TRBV2 and TRBJ2-1; TRBD2 matches 9 bases. Germline CDR1 is SNHLY and CDR2 is FYNNEI. CDR3 length equals 12 residues. Here the CDR3 DNA reads TGTGCTCTCAGGGGACTAGCCGATGAGCAGTTCTTC. It specifies CALRGLADEQFF.

The rearrangement uses TRBV7-3 and TRBJ1-3, with D unclear. CDR1 and CDR2 (germline): SGHTA, FQGTGA. Trimming left V 2 bases short and J 4 bases short, with 12 bases between. The CDR3 loop spans 15 amino acids. The CDR3 spells CASSLSASGGNTIYF. The CDR3 DNA reads TGTGCCAGCAGCTTATCGGCCAGCGGAGGAAACACCATATATTTT. Based on the CDR3 plus reference TRBV7-3 and TRBJ1-3, the full variable domain is GAGVSQTPSNKVTEKGKYVELRCDPISGHTALYWYRQSLGQGPEFLIYFQGTGAADDSGLPNDRFFAVRPEGSVSTLKIQRTERGDSAVYLCASSLSASGGNTIYFGEGSWLTVV.

The chain uses TRBV7-9 and TRBJ2-1; the match to TRBD2 covers 13 bases. This CDR3 contains 17 residues. CDR1 is SEHNR, CDR2 FQNEAQ, per germline (reference sequence). With V trimmed by 5 bases and J by 3 bases, 7 bases remained unmatched. The CDR3 loop reads CASSRTSGSLDYNEQFF. CDR3 DNA sequence: TGTGCCAGCAGCCGGACTAGCGGGAGTTTGGACTACAATGAGCAGTTCTTC.

This rearrangement joins TRBV18 to TRBJ2-7; D gene ambiguous. Trimming shortened V by 0 bases and J by 0 bases, and 9 bases separated the two germline ends. The CDR3 sequence is 15 residues long. Germline values: CDR1 KGHSH, CDR2 LQKENI. The CDR3 loop reads CASSPPGSTSYEQYF. The CDR3 nucleotides read TGTGCCAGCTCACCACCGGGCTCTACCTCCTACGAGCAGTACTTC.

The chain links TRBV28 to TRBJ2-5; 9 bases line up with TRBD1. The V segment lost 5 bases and the J segment 1 base; nucleotides outside the gene matches: 11. Germline assignment: CDR1 MDHEN and CDR2 SYDVKM. The CDR3 has 17 amino acids. This chain's CDR3 is CASSPTRTGAIQETQYF. The CDR3 nucleotides are TGTGCCAGCAGTCCTACAAGGACAGGGGCCATCCAAGAGACCCAGTACTTC.

This clone has more than one count but fewer than ten. The V and J genes are TRBV6-6 and TRBJ1-5; D remains unclear. CDR1 MNHNY and CDR2 SVGAGI come from the germline V gene (reference sequence). The CDR3 runs 14 residues. The V end was cut by 5 bases, the J end by 0 bases, with 8 bases between. The DNA of the CDR3 is TGTGCCAGCAGTGGGAGTTATAGCAATCAGCCCCAGCATTTT. This translates into CASSGSYSNQPQHF.

This clone was seen a few times. The J gene is TRBJ2-3, the V gene TRBV4-3; weak D call: TRBD2 (6 bases). The V gene's germline CDR1 is LGHNA and CDR2 YSLEER. This CDR3 is built from 14 residues. V gave up 1 base and J gave up 6 bases, with 11 bases separating them. DNA for the CDR3: TGCGCCAGCAGCCAAGGTACGGGAGCGGATACGCAGTATTTT. Translation gives CASSQGTGADTQYF.

V gene TRBV6-5 combines with J gene TRBJ2-2; D not certain. The V end lost 7 bases, the J end lost 7 bases, and 10 bases lay between the germline ends. Per the germline V gene, CDR1 is MNHEY and CDR2 is SVGAGI. This CDR3 contains 12 residues. This CDR3 is CASINAGGELFF. CDR3 nucleotide sequence: TGTGCCAGCATCAACGCAGGCGGGGAGCTGTTTTTT.

This clone was recorded a few times. This chain joins TRBV18 and TRBJ2-4, with D perhaps TRBD2 (5 bases). Germline values: CDR1 KGHSH, CDR2 LQKENI. V shed 0 bases and J shed 6 bases, with 15 bases lying between them. This CDR3 is 16 amino acids long. The CDR3 protein is CASSPPRAEKGNIQYF. The CDR3 bases are TGTGCCAGCTCACCACCGCGGGCCGAAAAGGGAAACATTCAGTACTTC.

This CDR3 is CASSQGAGGLENIQYF. In DNA, the CDR3 is TGTGCCAGCAGCCAAGGGGCGGGAGGGTTGGAAAACATTCAGTACTTC. The V and J genes are TRBV3-1 (or the pseudogene TRBV3-2) and TRBJ2-4; 9 bases align to TRBD2. The CDR3 contains 16 residues. After removal of 1 base from V and 5 bases from J, the junction contained 6 bases not matched to a gene. Germline V CDR1 and CDR2: LGHDT, YNNKEL (reference sequence).

V gene TRBV28 combines with J gene TRBJ2-1; 10 nucleotides line up with TRBD2. Germline assignment: CDR1 MDHEN and CDR2 SYDVKM. The CDR3 covers 17 residues. After removal of 5 bases from V and 7 bases from J, the junction contained 14 bases not matched to a gene. The chain's CDR3 is CASSVPNPGLATNEQFF. CDR3 DNA: TGTGCCAGCAGTGTACCGAATCCGGGACTAGCGACGAATGAGCAGTTCTTC.

This sequence joins TRBV12-3 or TRBV12-4 and TRBJ1-1; D is undetermined. The CDR3 is 11 amino acids. V was cut by 6 bases and J by 7 bases, with 9 bases left in between. CDR3 region: CASRRALEAFF. The DNA of the CDR3 is TGTGCCAGCAGGCGGGCGCTTGAAGCTTTCTTT.

This clone was detected once. V usage is TRBV28 and J usage is TRBJ1-4, with unresolved D. Germline V gene data show CDR1 as MDHEN and CDR2 as SYDVKM. This CDR3 has 15 residues. The V and J ends lost 6 bases and 0 bases respectively, with 11 bases between them. The CDR3 sequence is CASRWASATNEKLFF. The CDR3 bases are TGTGCCAGCAGATGGGCTTCTGCAACTAATGAAAAACTGTTTTTT.

V usage is TRBV18 and J usage is TRBJ1-5; 11 bases line up with TRBD1. The V gene's germline CDR1 is KGHSH and CDR2 LQKENI. V trimming: 0 bases; J trimming: 5 bases; junction bases outside the gene matches: 6. This CDR3 has 17 residues. Here the CDR3 DNA reads TGTGCCAGCTCACCACCGGGCTCGGGACAGGGGGATCAGCCCCAGCATTTT. This gives the protein CASSPPGSGQGDQPQHF.